Following are 4 T cell receptor beta chains from one sample sequenced in a study of identical twins. MiXCR was run by TCRdb on the 5' RACE reads, yielding one entry per CDR3 protein. The table has 500,000 or so distinct CDR3 sequences, around 14% seen once. Another study also made use of these data, one on yellow fever vaccine responses in identical twins.

What was sequenced was CD4+ T cells sorted from blood. The receptors were sampled from a woman under 30 in good health.

The chain couples TRBV4-1 to TRBJ2-1; 7 nucleotides line up with TRBD2. Trimming cost V 0 bases and J 1 base; bases outside gene matches: 3. CDR1 is MGHRA, CDR2 YSYEKL, per germline. The CDR3 contains 16 residues. CDR3 DNA: TGCGCCAGCAGCCAAGAGTTGCGGGGGTCCTACAATGAGCAGTTCTTC. It specifies CASSQELRGSYNEQFF.

This chain connects TRBV27 to TRBJ2-2; no definite D call. The CDR3 totals 14 residues. Trimming shortened V by 3 bases and J by 4 bases, and 9 bases separated the two germline ends. CDR1 and CDR2 (germline): MNHEY, SMNVEV (reference sequence). CDR3 region: CASSFSTITGELFF. CDR3 DNA: TGTGCCAGCAGTTTTAGCACGATCACCGGGGAGCTGTTTTTT.

The chain joins TRBV6-2 or TRBV6-3 to TRBJ2-7; TRBD2 aligns across 8 bases. J lost 6 bases, V lost 11 bases, and 18 bases had no gene match. The CDR3 spans 15 residues. The V gene's germline CDR1 is MNHEY and CDR2 SVGEGT. The CDR3 sequence is CAASELTGGIGEQYF. As DNA, the CDR3 is TGTGCCGCCTCGGAGTTGACGGGAGGGATTGGCGAGCAGTACTTC.

This clonotype was picked up a small number of times. This chain links TRBV20-1 with TRBJ2-1; 13 bases agree with TRBD2. V was pared by 1 base and J by 4 bases, with 4 bases of the junction left unmatched. The germline V gene encodes CDR1 DFQATT and CDR2 SNEGSKA (reference sequence). The CDR3 consists of 16 residues. Written as DNA, the CDR3 is TGCAGTGCTAGAGGGTCGGGACTAGCGGGATACAATGAGCAGTTCTTC. Translated: CSARGSGLAGYNEQFF.